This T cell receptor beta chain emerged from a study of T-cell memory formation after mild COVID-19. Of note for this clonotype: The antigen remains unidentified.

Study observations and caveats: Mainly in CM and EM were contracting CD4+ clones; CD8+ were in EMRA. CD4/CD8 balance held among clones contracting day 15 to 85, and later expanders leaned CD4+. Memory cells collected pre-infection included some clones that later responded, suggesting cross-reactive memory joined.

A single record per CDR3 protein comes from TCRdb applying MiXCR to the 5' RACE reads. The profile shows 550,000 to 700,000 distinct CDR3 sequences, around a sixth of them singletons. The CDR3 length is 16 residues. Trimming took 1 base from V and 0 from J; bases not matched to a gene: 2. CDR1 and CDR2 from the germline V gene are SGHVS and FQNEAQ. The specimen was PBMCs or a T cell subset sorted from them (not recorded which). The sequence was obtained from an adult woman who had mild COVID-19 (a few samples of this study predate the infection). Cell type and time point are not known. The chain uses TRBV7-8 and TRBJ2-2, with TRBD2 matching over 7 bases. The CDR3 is CASSLERGTNTGELFF. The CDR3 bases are TGTGCCAGCAGCTTAGAGCGGGGCACGAACACCGGGGAGCTGTTTTTT.